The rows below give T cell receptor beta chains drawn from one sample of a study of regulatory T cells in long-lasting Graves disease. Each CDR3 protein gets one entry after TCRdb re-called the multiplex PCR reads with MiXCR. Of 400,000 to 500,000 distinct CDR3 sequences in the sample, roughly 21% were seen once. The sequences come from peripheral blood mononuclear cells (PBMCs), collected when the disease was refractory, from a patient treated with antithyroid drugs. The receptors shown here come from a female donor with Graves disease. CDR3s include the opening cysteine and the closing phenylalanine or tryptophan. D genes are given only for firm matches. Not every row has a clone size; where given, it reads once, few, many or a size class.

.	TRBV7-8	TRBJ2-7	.	TGTGCCAGCAGCTCCGGACAGCCCTCCGCCGAGCAGTACTTC	CASSSGQPSAEQYF
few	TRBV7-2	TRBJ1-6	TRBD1	TGTGCCAGCAGCTTGACAGGGGATGTAGGATCACCCCTCCACTTT	CASSLTGDVGSPLHF
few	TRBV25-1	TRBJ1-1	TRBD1	TGTGCCAGCAGTGCGGCGGACAGGCCGAACACTGAAGCTTTCTTT	CASSAADRPNTEAFF
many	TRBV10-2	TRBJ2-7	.	TGCGCCAGCAGTGATGTAGGTAGCGGATACGAGCAGTACTTC	CASSDVGSGYEQYF
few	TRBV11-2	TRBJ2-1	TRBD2	TGTGCCAGCAGCTTGGAAGCGGGAGGGAGGAATGAGCAGTTCTTC	CASSLEAGGRNEQFF
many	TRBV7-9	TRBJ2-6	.	TGTGCCAGCAGCCAAACCGGGTCTGGGGCCAACGTCCTGACTTTC	CASSQTGSGANVLTF
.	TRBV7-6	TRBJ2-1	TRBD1	TGTGCCAGCAGCTTAGTCGCGGGGTGGGGGACAGGGTTCCGGTCCCATGAGCAGTTCTTC	CASSLVAGWGTGFRSHEQFF
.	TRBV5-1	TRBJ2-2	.	TGCGCCAGCAGCCCGGGACCCTCGGCCGGGGAGCTGTTTTTT	CASSPGPSAGELFF
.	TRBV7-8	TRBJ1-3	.	TGTGCCAGCAGCTTAGTTACAAGAAACACCATATATTTT	CASSLVTRNTIYF
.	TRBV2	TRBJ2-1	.	TGTGCCAGCATCCTCACCGTCGGCACGAGCTCCTACAATGAGCAGTTCTTC	CASILTVGTSSYNEQFF
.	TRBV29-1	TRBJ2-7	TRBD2	TGCAGCGTGGCCGCCGGGACTAGCGGGCTCTACGAGCAGTACTTC	CSVAAGTSGLYEQYF
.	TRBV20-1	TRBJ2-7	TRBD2	TGCAGTGCTATTAGCGGGAGGGTGAGCTCCTACGAGCAGTACTTC	CSAISGRVSSYEQYF
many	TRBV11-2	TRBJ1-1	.	TGTGCCAGCAGCCCCAACGGGATGGGGAACACTAAAGCTTTCTTT	CASSPNGMGNTKAFF
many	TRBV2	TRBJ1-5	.	TGTGCCAGCAGGACGGACGGTGGGAGGGATCAGCCCCAGCATTTT	CASRTDGGRDQPQHF
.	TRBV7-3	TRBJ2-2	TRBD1	TGTGCCAGCAGCCGCACAGGGGGCGGGGAGCTGTTTTTT	CASSRTGGGELFF
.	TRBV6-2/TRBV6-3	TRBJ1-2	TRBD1	TGTGCCAGCTTGGGACAGGGGGCTTTCGGCTACACCTTC	CASLGQGAFGYTF
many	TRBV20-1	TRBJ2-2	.	TGCAGTGCTAGGTCCGGGAACACCGGGGAGCTGTTTTTT	CSARSGNTGELFF
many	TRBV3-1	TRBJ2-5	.	TGTGCCAGCAGAAGACAGGTTGGTGAGACCCAGTACTTC	CASRRQVGETQYF